This T cell receptor beta chain emerged from a study of shared clonotypes between healthy human individuals. Genomic DNA of every subset was divided equally among multiple immunoSEQ plates. Original analysis: Filtering differed because ImmunoSEQ produced junction-only sequences that carried no quality scores. This table comes from immunoSEQ multiplex PCR, and its TCRdb copy is limited to in-frame clones, with some not included. That table supplies the V and J calls and clone size; D and trimming were determined from the DNA. This table holds more than 2 million clones, 85% to 95% found once. The CDR3 extends over 14 amino acids. CDR1 is GTSNPN, CDR2 SVGIG, per germline (reference sequence). V lost 4 bases to trimming and J lost 1 base, with 11 bases between them. General study results and limits: Owing to a small donor count, the genetic and exposure-history diversity represented was limited. In a handful of donors, around 5.5% of naive CD4 clonotypes appeared in common.

As regards this clone: Its antigen is not identified.

The specimen was naive CD4+ T cells sorted from blood. Subset described: CD45RA+ positively selected. This TCR came from a man younger than 35 in good health. The J gene is TRBJ1-3, the V gene TRBV30, with D possibly TRBD1 on 5 matching bases. This CDR3 is CAWTSRGSGNTIYF. In nucleotides, the CDR3 is TGTGCCTGGACCTCCCGGGGGTCTGGAAACACCATATATTTT.